This T cell receptor (beta chain) is drawn from a study of CD8 T cells in ankylosing spondylitis. Study-level findings and limits: Ankylosing spondylitis blood appeared to carry a characteristic TCR beta motif of roughly eight highly homologous variants. Reports say disease-linked clones showed up significantly more in matched ankylosing spondylitis synovial fluid. Within peripheral blood, clones linked to disease were CD8+ and relatively rare.

V trimming: 1 base; J trimming: 2 bases; junction bases outside the gene matches: 2. Germline V gene data show CDR1 as SGHRS and CDR2 as YFSETQ. This CDR3 is 15 amino acids long. Using quantitative 5'-RACE with molecular barcodes, the authors made TCR beta libraries. TCRdb ran MiXCR on the 5' RACE reads and lists one entry per CDR3 protein. Of approximately 240,000 distinct CDR3 sequences listed, roughly a tenth are singletons. This clonotype was seen ten or more times. What it recognizes is unknown. This clonotype originated in a male donor with ankylosing spondylitis or in good health (not recorded which). The specimen was blood, either unsorted or a sorted T cell fraction (not recorded which). The rearrangement uses TRBV5-1 and TRBJ2-2, with TRBD2 matching over 7 bases. The CDR3 coding sequence is TGCGCCAGCAGCTTGACTAGCGTCAACACCGGGGAGCTGTTTTTT. Its protein product is CASSLTSVNTGELFF. The full variable domain, rest sourced from reference TRBV5-1 and TRBJ2-2, is KAGVTQTPRYLIKTRGQQVTLSCSPISGHRSVSWYQQTPGQGLQFLFEYFSETQRNKGNFPGRFSGRQFSNSRSEMNVSTLELGDSALYLCASSLTSVNTGELFFGEGSRLTVL.